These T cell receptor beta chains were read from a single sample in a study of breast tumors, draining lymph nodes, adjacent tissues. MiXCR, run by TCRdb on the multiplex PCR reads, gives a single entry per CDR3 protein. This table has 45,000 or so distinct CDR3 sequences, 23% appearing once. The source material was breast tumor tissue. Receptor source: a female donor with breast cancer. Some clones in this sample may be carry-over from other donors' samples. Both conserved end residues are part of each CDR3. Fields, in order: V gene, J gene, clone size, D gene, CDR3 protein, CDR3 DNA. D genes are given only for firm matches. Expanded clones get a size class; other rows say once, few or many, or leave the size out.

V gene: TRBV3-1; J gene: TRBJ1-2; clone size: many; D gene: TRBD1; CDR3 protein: CASSQAGTGYGYTF; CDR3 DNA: TGTGCCAGCAGCCAAGCCGGGACAGGCTATGGCTACACCTTC
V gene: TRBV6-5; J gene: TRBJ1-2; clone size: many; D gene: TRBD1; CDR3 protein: CASSYSGTGGNYGYTF; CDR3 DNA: TGTGCCAGCAGTTACTCCGGGACAGGCGGGAACTATGGCTACACCTTC
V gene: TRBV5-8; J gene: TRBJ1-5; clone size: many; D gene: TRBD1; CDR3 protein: CASSTGGAVNQPQHF; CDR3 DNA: TGTGCCAGCAGCACAGGGGGCGCAGTCAATCAGCCCCAGCATTTT
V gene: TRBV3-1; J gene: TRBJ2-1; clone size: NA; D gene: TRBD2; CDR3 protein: CASSHPGTSGHNEQFF; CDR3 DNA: TGTGCCAGCAGCCACCCCGGGACTAGCGGACACAATGAGCAGTTCTTC
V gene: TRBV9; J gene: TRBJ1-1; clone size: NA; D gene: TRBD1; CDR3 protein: CASSPGGTANTEAFF; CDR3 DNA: TGTGCCAGCAGCCCAGGGGGGACAGCGAACACTGAAGCTTTCTTT
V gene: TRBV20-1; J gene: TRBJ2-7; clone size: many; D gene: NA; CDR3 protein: CSARDAQGVFSYEQYF; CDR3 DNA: TGCAGTGCTAGAGATGCCCAGGGTGTATTCTCCTACGAGCAGTACTTC
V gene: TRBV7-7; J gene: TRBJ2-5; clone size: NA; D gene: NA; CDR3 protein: CASSWDPAGTQYF; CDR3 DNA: TGTGCTAGCAGCTGGGACCCGGCGGGGACCCAGTACTTC
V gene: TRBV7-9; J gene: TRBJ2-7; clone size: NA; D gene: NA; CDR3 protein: CASSLDGLSYEQYF; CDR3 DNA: TGTGCCAGCAGCCTGGACGGACTTTCCTACGAGCAGTACTTC
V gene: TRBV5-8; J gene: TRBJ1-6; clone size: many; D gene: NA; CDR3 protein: CATAGVGSPLHF; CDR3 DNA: TGTGCCACCGCAGGGGTTGGTTCACCCCTCCACTTT
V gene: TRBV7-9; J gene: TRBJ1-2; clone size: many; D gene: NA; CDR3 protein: CASSLGLGSKGDGYTF; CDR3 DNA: TGTGCCAGCAGCCTTGGCTTGGGGTCAAAGGGAGATGGCTACACCTTC
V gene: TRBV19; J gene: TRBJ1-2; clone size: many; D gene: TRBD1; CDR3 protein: CASSVGTAAYGYTF; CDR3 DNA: TGTGCCAGTAGTGTCGGGACAGCAGCCTATGGCTACACCTTC
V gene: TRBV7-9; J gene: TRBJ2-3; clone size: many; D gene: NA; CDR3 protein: CASSILPGADTDTQYF; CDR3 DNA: TGTGCCAGCAGCATACTACCGGGGGCCGACACAGATACGCAGTATTTT
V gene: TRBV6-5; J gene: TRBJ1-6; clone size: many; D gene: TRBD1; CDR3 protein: CASSTRDSGSPLHF; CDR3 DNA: TGTGCCAGCAGTACCCGGGACAGCGGTTCACCCCTCCACTTT
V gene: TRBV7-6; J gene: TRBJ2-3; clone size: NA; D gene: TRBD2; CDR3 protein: CASSRRLAGGDTQYF; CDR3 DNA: TGTGCCAGCAGCCGTAGACTAGCGGGAGGAGATACGCAGTATTTT
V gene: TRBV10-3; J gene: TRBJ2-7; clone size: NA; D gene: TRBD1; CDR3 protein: CAISESDRYEQYF; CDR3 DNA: TGTGCCATCAGTGAGTCGGACAGGTACGAGCAGTACTTC
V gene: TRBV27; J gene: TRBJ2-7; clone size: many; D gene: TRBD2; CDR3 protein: CASSLGTSYEQYF; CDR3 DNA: TGTGCCAGCAGCCTGGGGACTAGCTACGAGCAGTACTTC
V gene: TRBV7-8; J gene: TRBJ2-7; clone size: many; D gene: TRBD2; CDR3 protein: CASSLDPTSGWSYEQYF; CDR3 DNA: TGTGCCAGCAGCTTAGACCCGACTAGCGGGTGGTCCTACGAGCAGTACTTC
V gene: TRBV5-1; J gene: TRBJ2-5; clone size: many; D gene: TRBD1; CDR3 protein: CASSLAPTGTQETQYF; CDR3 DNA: TGCGCCAGCAGCTTGGCCCCGACAGGGACCCAAGAGACCCAGTACTTC
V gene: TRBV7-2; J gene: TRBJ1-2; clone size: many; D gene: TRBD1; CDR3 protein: CASSLAGQGAPTYGYTF; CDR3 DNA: TGTGCCAGCAGCTTAGCGGGCCAGGGGGCGCCTACCTATGGCTACACCTTC
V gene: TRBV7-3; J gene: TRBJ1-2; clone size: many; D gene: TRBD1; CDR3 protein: CASSSSRDSGRYTF; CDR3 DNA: TGTGCCAGCAGCTCCTCCCGGGACAGCGGGCGCTACACCTTC
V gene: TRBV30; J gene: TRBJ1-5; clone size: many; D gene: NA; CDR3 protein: CAWSAQGDQPQHF; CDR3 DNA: TGTGCCTGGAGTGCTCAGGGTGATCAGCCCCAGCATTTT
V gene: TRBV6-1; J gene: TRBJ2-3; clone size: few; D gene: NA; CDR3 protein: CASFGTNTDTQYF; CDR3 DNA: TGTGCCAGCTTCGGGACCAACACAGATACGCAGTATTTT
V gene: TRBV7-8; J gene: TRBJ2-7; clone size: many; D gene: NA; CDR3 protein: CASSLGGTHEQYF; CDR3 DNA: TGTGCCAGCAGCTTGGGGGGTACTCACGAGCAGTACTTC
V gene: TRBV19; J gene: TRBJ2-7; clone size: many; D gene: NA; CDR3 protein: CASSPAGPDYEQYF; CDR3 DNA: TGTGCCAGTAGCCCCGCAGGGCCGGACTACGAGCAGTACTTC
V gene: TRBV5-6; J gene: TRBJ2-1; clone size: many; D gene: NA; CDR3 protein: CASSLVGGGTRNYNEQFF; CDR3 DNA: TGTGCCAGCAGCTTGGTTGGGGGGGGCACAAGAAACTACAATGAGCAGTTCTTC
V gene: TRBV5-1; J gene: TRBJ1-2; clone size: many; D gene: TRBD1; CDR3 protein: CASSLGDRVAHGYTF; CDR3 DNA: TGCGCCAGCAGCTTGGGGGACAGGGTTGCGCATGGCTACACCTTC
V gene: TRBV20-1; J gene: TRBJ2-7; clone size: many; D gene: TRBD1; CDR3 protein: CSAIIPGQGNEQYF; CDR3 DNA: TGCAGTGCTATCATACCGGGACAGGGAAACGAGCAGTACTTC
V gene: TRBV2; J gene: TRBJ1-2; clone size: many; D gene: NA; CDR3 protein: CASSGDRTNYGYTF; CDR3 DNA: TGTGCCAGCAGCGGAGACAGGACCAACTATGGCTACACCTTC
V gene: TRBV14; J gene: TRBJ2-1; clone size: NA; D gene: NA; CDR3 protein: CASSRENNEQFF; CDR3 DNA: TGTGCCAGCAGCAGGGAGAACAATGAGCAGTTCTTC
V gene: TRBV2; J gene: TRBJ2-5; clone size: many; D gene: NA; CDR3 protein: CASGLEETQYF; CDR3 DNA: TGTGCCAGCGGACTTGAAGAGACCCAGTACTTC
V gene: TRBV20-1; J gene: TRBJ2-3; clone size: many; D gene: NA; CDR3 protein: CSASGLSTDTQYF; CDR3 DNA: TGCAGTGCTAGTGGACTTAGCACAGATACGCAGTATTTT
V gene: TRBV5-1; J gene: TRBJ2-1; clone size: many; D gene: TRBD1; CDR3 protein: CASSLGTGGLGGEQFF; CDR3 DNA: TGCGCCAGCAGCTTGGGGACAGGGGGCTTAGGCGGAGAGCAGTTCTTC
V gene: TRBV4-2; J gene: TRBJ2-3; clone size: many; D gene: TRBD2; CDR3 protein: CASSPQTSGKDTQYF; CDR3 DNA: TGTGCCAGCAGCCCCCAGACTAGCGGGAAAGATACGCAGTATTTT
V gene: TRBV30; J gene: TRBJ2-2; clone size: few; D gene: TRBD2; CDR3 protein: CAWSLGGGGELFF; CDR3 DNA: TGTGCCTGGAGTCTTGGCGGGGGGGGGGAGCTGTTTTTT
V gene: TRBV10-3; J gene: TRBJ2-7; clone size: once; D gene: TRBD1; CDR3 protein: CATLLGQGGEQYF; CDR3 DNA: TGTGCCACCCTCCTCGGACAGGGAGGCGAGCAGTACTTC
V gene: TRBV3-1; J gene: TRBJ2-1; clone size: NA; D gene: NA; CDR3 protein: CASSQEVSPDYINEQFF; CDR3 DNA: TGTGCCAGCAGCCAAGAGGTTTCGCCAGATTATATCAATGAGCAGTTCTTC
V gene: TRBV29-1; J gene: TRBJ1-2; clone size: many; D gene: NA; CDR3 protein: CSVLDGNHGYTF; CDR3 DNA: TGCAGCGTTTTGGATGGGAACCATGGCTACACCTTC
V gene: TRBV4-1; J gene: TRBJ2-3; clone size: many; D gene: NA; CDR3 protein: CASSQGGYEPSTDTQYF; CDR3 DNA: TGCGCCAGCAGCCAAGGGGGCTACGAGCCTAGCACAGATACGCAGTATTTT
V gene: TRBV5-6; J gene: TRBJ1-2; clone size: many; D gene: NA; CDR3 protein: CASSYLGRSNYGYTF; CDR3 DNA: TGTGCCAGCAGCTACCTCGGACGGTCTAACTATGGCTACACCTTC
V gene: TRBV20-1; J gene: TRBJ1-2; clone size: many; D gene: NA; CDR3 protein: CSARQIQTSNYGYTF; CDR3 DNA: TGCAGTGCAAGACAGATACAGACTTCTAACTATGGCTACACCTTC
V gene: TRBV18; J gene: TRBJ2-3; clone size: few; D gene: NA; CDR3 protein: CASSPLMGGTDTQYF; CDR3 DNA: TGTGCCAGCTCACCCTTAATGGGAGGCACAGATACGCAGTATTTT
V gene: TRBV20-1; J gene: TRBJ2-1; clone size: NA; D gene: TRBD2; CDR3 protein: CSAPGLAGAMNEQFF; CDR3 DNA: TGCAGTGCTCCTGGACTAGCGGGAGCTATGAATGAGCAGTTCTTC
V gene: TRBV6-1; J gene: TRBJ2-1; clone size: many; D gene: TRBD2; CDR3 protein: CASWGRGSLESYNEQFF; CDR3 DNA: TGTGCCAGTTGGGGGAGGGGATCCTTGGAGTCCTACAATGAGCAGTTCTTC
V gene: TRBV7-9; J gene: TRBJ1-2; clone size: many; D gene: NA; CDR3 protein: CASSLRGLEGYTF; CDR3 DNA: TGTGCCAGCAGCTTGAGGGGACTTGAAGGCTACACCTTC
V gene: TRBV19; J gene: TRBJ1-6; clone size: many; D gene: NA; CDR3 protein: CASSIRAWSSSPLHF; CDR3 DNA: TGTGCCAGTAGTATCAGGGCGTGGAGTAGTTCACCCCTCCACTTT
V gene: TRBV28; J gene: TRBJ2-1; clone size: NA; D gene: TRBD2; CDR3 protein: CASSLSGLVDRGNEQFF; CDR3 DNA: TGTGCCAGCAGTTTATCTGGACTAGTCGATCGTGGGAATGAGCAGTTCTTC
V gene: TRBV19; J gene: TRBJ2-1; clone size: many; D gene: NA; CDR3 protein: CASRDISYNEQFF; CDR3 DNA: TGTGCCAGTAGGGACATCTCCTACAATGAGCAGTTCTTC
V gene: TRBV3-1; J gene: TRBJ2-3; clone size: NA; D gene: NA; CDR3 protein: CASSQGGAFTDTQYF; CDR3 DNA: TGTGCCAGCAGCCAAGGGGGAGCTTTCACAGATACGCAGTATTTT
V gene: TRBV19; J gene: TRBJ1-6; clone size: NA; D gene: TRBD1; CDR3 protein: CANSTRGIPLHF; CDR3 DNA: TGTGCCAATAGTACCAGGGGGATACCCCTCCACTTT
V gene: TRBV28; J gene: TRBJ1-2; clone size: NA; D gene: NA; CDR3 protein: CASSGRRGFYGYTF; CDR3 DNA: TGTGCCAGCAGCGGACGGAGGGGTTTCTATGGCTACACCTTC
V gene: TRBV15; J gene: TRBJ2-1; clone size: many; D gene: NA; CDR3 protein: CATSGPAGLIEQFF; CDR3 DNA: TGTGCCACCAGCGGGCCGGCGGGGTTAATTGAGCAGTTCTTC